This entry features one T cell receptor beta chain sequence. No antigen is known for it. The data stem from a study of cytomegalovirus exposure and HLA in healthy donors. Only in-frame clones appear in the TCRdb table, and some are missing; sequencing was by immunoSEQ multiplex PCR. This table holds more than 85,000 clones, about 94% found once. With V trimmed by 6 bases and J by 7 bases, 13 bases remained unmatched. Germline V gene sequence: CDR1 MNHEY, CDR2 SMNVEV (reference sequence). This CDR3 contains 15 residues. Study-wide results and limits: TCR sequences were mostly rare, though some public TCRs occurred in many donors. Within the approximately 110 validation repertoires, first-cohort TCR clusters tended to co-occur, according to a later analysis. The study designated around 150 TCR beta chains cytomegalovirus-associated.

The TCR sequence derives from a young woman in good health and CMV-seropositive. The chain links TRBV27 to TRBJ2-7, with TRBD1 identical over 9 bases. Input material: PBMCs. The CDR3, as DNA: TGTGCCAGCAGGGAACCGGGACAGGGTTCCGGGGAGCAGTACTTC. Amino acids: CASREPGQGSGEQYF.